This T cell receptor (beta chain) was identified during a study of blood T cell repertoires in COVID-19 (dated by TCRdb to the early 2020s). About the study as a whole: Collaborator samples came from the United States, Italy and Spain and covered acute and convalescent phases of COVID-19. The repertoires were released in a freely available public database meant as a resource for research on the immune response to SARS-CoV-2. Sample metadata almost always included a de-identified subject ID, COVID-19 status, age in years and sex. Where HLA class I and class II types were available, the types were taken from metadata supplied by the sample provider, not from assay-based typing. The samples were drawn from two sources: the first 160 participants of the ongoing ImmuneRACE study, and about 1,300 subjects contributed by 6 global collaborators. Deeply sampled blood TCRbeta repertoires from subjects exposed to, actively infected with, or recovered from COVID-19 were included in the dataset. The prospective study material was composed of cDNA or gDNA derived from T cells, B-cell-depleted T cells, or PBMCs.

Enrolling through a virtual design, the prospective study's participants ranged in age from roughly 18 to 90 years and lived across some 23 United States geographic areas. In the prospective study, participants were assigned to cohorts based on the clinical history participants reported in a screening survey and a study questionnaire. In the prospective study, mobile phlebotomists collected whole blood, serum and a nasopharyngeal or oropharyngeal swab from each participant. Additional blood draws and questionnaires over an approximately 2-month period could optionally be provided by prospective study participants. Blood samples from the prospective study were shipped frozen or at room temperature prior to DNA extraction. The immunoSEQ Assay, a bias-controlled multiplex PCR, was used to amplify TCRbeta CDR3 regions from genomic DNA. As for how the authors treated the data: The number of nucleated cells in each sample was estimated from the amplification of reference gene primers within the assay. To quantify the absolute abundance of each unique TCRbeta CDR3 rearrangement, sequence reads were collapsed and filtered. For each sample, productive Simpson clonality was calculated as the square root of Simpson's diversity index over productive rearrangements. As stored in TCRdb, this immuneACCESS dataset retains in-frame rearrangements with V and J assigned. A fraction of the clones does not appear; measured against another copy, unresolved V genes explain less than half of the discrepancy, and the remainder lacks a known reason. The DNA was the basis for D and trimming; V, J and clone size are from that table. The sample has 250,000 to 350,000 clones on record, around 89% of them singletons. The ten most abundant clones make up 1.7% of the sample.

The CDR3 contains 16 residues, cysteine and phenylalanine counted. Solely the CDR3 DNA is kept, with 48 bases framed from the first base. V lost 3 bases and J lost 0 bases, and the count of bases not matched to a germline gene is 4. CDR1 and CDR2, looked up from the germline V gene, are SGDLS and YYNGEE. This clone appeared a single time. Its target antigen remains unknown. No much larger clonotype is one base removed from it; base qualities were not supplied. The paper's findings and limits, for the study overall: The amount of clinical and demographic metadata varied by source and participant and was provided uncurated.

The clonotype originates from a woman younger than 35 with acute COVID-19. The chain couples TRBV9 to TRBJ2-4; TRBD1 aligns with 9 central bases. Material: PBMCs or T cells enriched from blood (not recorded which). The CDR3 protein sequence reads: CASSEDRGIAKNIQYF. In nucleotides, the sequence is TGTGCCAGCAGCGAAGACAGGGGGATAGCCAAAAACATTCAGTACTTC.